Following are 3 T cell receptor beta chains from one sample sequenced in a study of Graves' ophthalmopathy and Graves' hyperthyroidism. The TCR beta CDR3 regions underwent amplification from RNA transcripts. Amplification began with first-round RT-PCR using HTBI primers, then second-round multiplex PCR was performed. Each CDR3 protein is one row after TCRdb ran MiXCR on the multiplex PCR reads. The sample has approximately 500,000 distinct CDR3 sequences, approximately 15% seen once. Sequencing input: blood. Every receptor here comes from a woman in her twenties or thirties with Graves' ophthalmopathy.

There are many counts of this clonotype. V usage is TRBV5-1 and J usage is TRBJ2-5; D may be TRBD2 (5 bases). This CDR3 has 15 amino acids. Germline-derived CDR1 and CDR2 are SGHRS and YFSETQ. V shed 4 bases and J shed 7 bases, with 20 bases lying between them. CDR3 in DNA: TGCGCCAGCAGCCCCGTCCCCGAGGGCAAAGGGACCCAGTACTTC. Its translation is CASSPVPEGKGTQYF.

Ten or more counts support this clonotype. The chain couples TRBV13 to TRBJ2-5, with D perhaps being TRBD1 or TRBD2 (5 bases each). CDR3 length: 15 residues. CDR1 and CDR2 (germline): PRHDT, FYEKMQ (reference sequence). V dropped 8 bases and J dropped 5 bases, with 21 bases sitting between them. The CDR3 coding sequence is TGTGCCAGCGGTCCCAAGGGACCGGACCTGGAGACCCAGTACTTC. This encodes CASGPKGPDLETQYF.

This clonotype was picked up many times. Here the CDR3 reads CASMGTAAYEQYF. The CDR3 region has the DNA TGCGCCAGCATGGGTACCGCAGCCTACGAGCAGTACTTC. The V gene is TRBV5-1, the J gene TRBJ2-7; the D is unclear. In germline, CDR1 is SGHRS, CDR2 YFSETQ. The CDR3 has 13 residues. Trimming cost V 6 bases and J 2 bases, with 12 bases left between them.